Listed here are 27 T cell receptor beta chains from one sample, sequenced in a study of T cell responses to AZD1222 COVID-19 vaccine. Assay: immunoSEQ multiplex PCR; the TCRdb copy retains only in-frame clones and omits some. The sample lists hundreds of thousands of clones, 90% to 95% seen once, with about 1% in the top ten. The material sequenced was peripheral blood, taken on day 0 of MenACWY control vaccination. The receptor set was obtained from an adult in good health.

The genes are TRBV11-2 and TRBJ1-2; 8 bases align to TRBD1. The CDR3 spans 14 residues. Germline V lookup: CDR1 SGHAT, CDR2 FQNNGV. With 4 bases clipped from V and 3 bases from J, the junction kept 4 bases outside the gene matches. CDR3 residues: CASSSRQGYYGYTF. CDR3 in DNA: TGTGCCAGCAGCTCCCGACAGGGGTACTATGGCTACACCTTC.

The rearrangement joins TRBV5-1 to TRBJ1-5; TRBD1 matches at 8 bases. The V gene's germline CDR1 is SGHRS and CDR2 YFSETQ. J was trimmed by 2 bases and V by 4 bases; bases with no gene match: 5. CDR3 length: 15 amino acids. The CDR3 DNA is TGCGCCAGCAGCCAGACAGGGGACGGCAATCAGCCCCAGCATTTT. This sequence encodes CASSQTGDGNQPQHF.

This clone has a single count. DNA for the CDR3: TGTGCCAGCAGTTACTCCCGACAGGATCCCTATGGCTACACCTTC. Its translation is CASSYSRQDPYGYTF. The genes are TRBV6-2 or TRBV6-3 and TRBJ1-2, with TRBD1 as a possible D gene (6 bases). This CDR3 is built from 15 residues. CDR1 and CDR2 (germline): MNHEY, SVGEGT. V gave up 0 bases and J gave up 4 bases, with 12 bases separating them.

A single count supports this clone. The chain has TRBV5-4 and TRBJ1-2; D not certain. The germline V gene encodes CDR1 SGHNT and CDR2 YYREEE (reference sequence). This CDR3 region has 15 residues. The V end lost 4 bases, the J end lost 0 bases, and 13 bases lay between the germline ends. The CDR3 region has the DNA TGTGCCAGCAGCCGAAAGGCGGAGCCTAACTATGGCTACACCTTC. Translation gives CASSRKAEPNYGYTF.

The chain employs TRBV19 and TRBJ2-1; 9 nucleotides agree with TRBD2. Germline CDR1 is LNHDA and CDR2 is SQIVND (reference sequence). The J segment lost 8 bases and the V segment lost 7 bases, leaving 9 bases of the junction unmatched. The CDR3 is 14 residues long. The CDR3 bases are TGTGCCAGTACTTTAGCGGGGGCTTCGGATGAGCAGTTCTTC. It codes for CASTLAGASDEQFF.

The chain employs TRBV11-2 and TRBJ2-7; either TRBD1 or TRBD2 may fit D (5 bases each). The germline V gene has CDR1 SGHAT and CDR2 FQNNGV. The CDR3 runs to 15 residues. The V gene lost 1 base and the J gene lost 4 bases, with 14 bases spanning the gap. The CDR3 protein is CASSLGRGLDYEQYF. The CDR3 nucleotides are TGTGCCAGCAGCTTAGGACGGGGCCTCGATTACGAGCAGTACTTC.

The chain joins TRBV25-1 to TRBJ1-2; a weak D match, TRBD1 (5 bases). Trimming pared 3 bases from V and 3 bases from J, leaving 11 bases between. This CDR3 region has 14 residues. Per germline, CDR1 MGHDK and CDR2 SYGVNS. CDR3 in DNA: TGTGCCAGCAGTGATTTGGGGGACTACTATGGCTACACCTTC. Translating it yields CASSDLGDYYGYTF.

V gene TRBV27 combines with J gene TRBJ1-3; a weak D match, TRBD1 (6 bases). In germline, CDR1 is MNHEY, CDR2 SMNVEV (reference sequence). This CDR3 comprises 16 residues. Trimming pared 5 bases from V and 0 bases from J, leaving 14 bases between. CDR3 amino acids: CASSPTQGYSGNTIYF. The CDR3 DNA sequence: TGTGCCAGCAGTCCGACGCAGGGGTACTCTGGAAACACCATATATTTT.

This sequence joins TRBV20-1 and TRBJ1-2; no definite D call. The CDR3 covers 10 residues. The V gene lost 3 bases and the J gene lost 5 bases, with 4 bases spanning the gap. Looked up from germline, CDR1 is DFQATT and CDR2 is SNEGSKA (reference sequence). DNA of the CDR3: TGCAGTGCTAGGGTATATGGCTACACCTTC. Its protein is CSARVYGYTF.

The chain is built from TRBV19 and TRBJ1-2; 9 bases align to TRBD1. CDR1 and CDR2 from the germline V gene are LNHDA and SQIVND (reference sequence). Trimming removed 5 bases from V and 2 bases from J; junction bases left unmatched: 9. This CDR3 is 16 amino acids long. The CDR3 here is CASSDPGQGGNYGYTF. The CDR3 nucleotides are TGTGCCAGTAGTGATCCGGGACAGGGAGGAAACTATGGCTACACCTTC.

This chain connects TRBV4-1 to TRBJ1-6; D not certain. The CDR3 consists of 18 residues. The ends were cut back, 0 bases at V and 9 bases at J, with 21 bases in the middle. Germline CDR1 reads MGHRA; CDR2 reads YSYEKL. The CDR3 nucleotides read TGCGCCAGCAGCCAAGATCCCGCCGTGGCCTCCCGGATTTCACCCCTCCACTTT. This codes for CASSQDPAVASRISPLHF.

The rearrangement uses TRBV9 and TRBJ2-1; D possibly corresponds to TRBD1 (6 bases). This CDR3 has 16 amino acids. V was shortened by 4 bases and J by 5 bases, with 19 bases between the two germline ends. The germline CDR1 and CDR2 sequences are SGDLS and YYNGEE. The CDR3 protein is CASSLQPSGTNNEQFF. CDR3 DNA: TGTGCCAGCAGCCTCCAGCCGTCGGGGACAAACAATGAGCAGTTCTTC.

The chain carries TRBV10-3 and TRBJ1-1; unclear D gene. Germline CDR1 reads ENHRY; CDR2 reads SYGVKD. Trimming pared 3 bases from V and 0 bases from J, leaving 8 bases between. CDR3 size: 14 residues. The chain's CDR3 is CAISDERLNTEAFF. In DNA form, the CDR3 reads TGTGCCATCAGTGATGAGAGACTGAACACTGAAGCTTTCTTT.

The rearrangement joins TRBV12-3 or TRBV12-4 to TRBJ1-4, with D perhaps TRBD1 (6 bases). Trimming took off 5 bases at V and 10 bases at J, with 14 bases between the two ends. The length of the CDR3 is 13 residues. In nucleotides, the CDR3 is TGTGCCAGCAGTCCAGGGGATCGTGGAAAACTGTTTTTT. Translation gives CASSPGDRGKLFF.

The J gene is TRBJ2-7, the V gene TRBV27; D is perhaps TRBD1 or TRBD2 (6 bases each). The germline gives CDR1 MNHEY, CDR2 SMNVEV (reference sequence). The CDR3 sequence is 13 residues long. Trimming took 3 bases from V and 3 from J, leaving 9 bases between them. The CDR3 nucleotides read TGTGCCAGCAGTTTTCGGGGGCTCTACGAGCAGTACTTC. This translates into CASSFRGLYEQYF.

CDR3 DNA: TGTGCCAGCAGCCTCGGGATCAACAATGAGCAGTTCTTC. This codes for CASSLGINNEQFF. The genes are TRBV5-4 and TRBJ2-1; a possible D gene is TRBD2 (5 bases). V lost 4 bases and J 5 bases, leaving 10 bases between the germline ends. This CDR3 has 13 residues. The germline CDR1 and CDR2 sequences are SGHNT and YYREEE (reference sequence).

The chain links TRBV5-4 to TRBJ2-2; tentative D call: TRBD1 (5 bases). Trimming took 4 bases from V and 0 from J, leaving 13 bases between them. Germline loops: CDR1 SGHNT, CDR2 YYREEE (reference sequence). The CDR3 sequence is 16 residues long. CDR3: CASSPQQGTNTGELFF. Written as DNA, the CDR3 is TGTGCCAGCAGCCCCCAGCAGGGCACGAACACCGGGGAGCTGTTTTTT.

The chain combines TRBV5-1 with TRBJ1-4; D unresolved. The V end lost 0 bases, the J end lost 7 bases, and 13 bases lay between the germline ends. CDR3 length equals 15 residues. Germline CDR1 reads SGHRS; CDR2 reads YFSETQ. The CDR3 reads CASSLGTAGGEKLFF. CDR3 nucleotide sequence: TGCGCCAGCAGCTTGGGGACGGCGGGCGGTGAAAAACTGTTTTTT.

The chain recombines TRBV18 with TRBJ1-6; D possibly corresponds to TRBD1 (5 bases). The V gene's germline CDR1 is KGHSH and CDR2 LQKENI. Trimming removed 5 bases from V and 0 bases from J, with 11 bases in between. CDR3 length equals 16 residues. The CDR3 region has the DNA TGTGCCAGCTCATTCATACAGGACTCCTATAATTCACCCCTCCACTTT. Residues: CASSFIQDSYNSPLHF.

This chain links TRBV29-1 with TRBJ1-5, with 8 bases that match TRBD1. The CDR3 consists of 14 residues. Germline CDR1 SQVTM, CDR2 ANQGSEA. Germline trimming cut 4 bases from V and 6 bases from J; bases unmatched to any gene: 8. CDR3 residues: CSVAAGTGSQPQHF. The CDR3 DNA reads as TGCAGCGTTGCAGCCGGGACAGGCAGTCAGCCCCAGCATTTT.

The chain is built from TRBV13 and TRBJ1-2; TRBD1 agrees at 9 bases. Losses at the gene ends were 4 bases for V and 8 bases for J; bases not matched to a gene: 17. CDR3 length: 17 amino acids. Germline V gene sequence: CDR1 PRHDT, CDR2 FYEKMQ (reference sequence). The CDR3 loop reads CASSSIGDRAGLEGYTF. The CDR3 DNA is TGTGCCAGCAGCTCAATCGGGGACAGGGCGGGGTTGGAGGGCTACACCTTC.

The V gene is TRBV25-1, the J gene TRBJ1-4, with 8 nucleotides matching TRBD1. Germline V lookup: CDR1 MGHDK, CDR2 SYGVNS. Unmatched junction bases numbered 9, after V lost 5 bases and J lost 7 bases. There are 15 residues in the CDR3. The CDR3 DNA is TGTGCCAGCAGTCTAGTCCAGGGGGCCGGTGAAAAACTGTTTTTT. Encoded protein: CASSLVQGAGEKLFF.

V usage is TRBV5-1 and J usage is TRBJ2-1; 10 bases line up with TRBD2. Trimming removed 0 bases from V and 4 bases from J; junction bases left unmatched: 7. This CDR3 spans 17 amino acids. The germline gives CDR1 SGHRS, CDR2 YFSETQ. Here the CDR3 DNA reads TGCGCCAGCAGCTTGGGGCTCCTAGCGGGGGCTTACAATGAGCAGTTCTTC. Protein product: CASSLGLLAGAYNEQFF. The full variable domain, rest sourced from reference TRBV5-1 and TRBJ2-1, is KAGVTQTPRYLIKTRGQQVTLSCSPISGHRSVSWYQQTPGQGLQFLFEYFSETQRNKGNFPGRFSGRQFSNSRSEMNVSTLELGDSALYLCASSLGLLAGAYNEQFFGPGTRLTVL.

The chain combines TRBV7-6 with TRBJ1-3, with D uncertain. The CDR3 loop spans 13 amino acids. Germline values: CDR1 SGHVS, CDR2 FNYEAQ. The V gene lost 5 bases and the J gene lost 4 bases, with 9 bases spanning the gap. CDR3 in amino acids: CASSLSAGNTIYF. DNA of the CDR3: TGTGCCAGCAGCCTTTCTGCAGGAAACACCATATATTTT.

The chain links TRBV6-6 to TRBJ2-1, with TRBD1 matching over 10 bases. The germline V gene encodes CDR1 MNHNY and CDR2 SVGAGI (reference sequence). CDR3 length equals 15 residues. J lost 7 bases, V lost 6 bases, and 9 bases had no gene match. The CDR3 reads CASSPTRQGANEQFF. CDR3 bases: TGTGCCAGCAGCCCTACCCGACAGGGGGCAAATGAGCAGTTCTTC.

The chain links TRBV6-6 to TRBJ1-3, with D maybe TRBD1 (5 bases). Trimming removed 7 bases from V and 3 bases from J, with 13 bases in between. The length of the CDR3 is 14 residues. CDR1 and CDR2 from the germline V gene are MNHNY and SVGAGI (reference sequence). The CDR3 DNA follows: TGTGCCAGCATTCACGACAGAATTGGAAACACCATATATTTT. Translated: CASIHDRIGNTIYF.

This clone was found once. The rearrangement uses TRBV30 and TRBJ2-3, with 8 bases fitting TRBD2. CDR1 is GTSNPN and CDR2 is SVGIG in the germline V gene (reference sequence). The CDR3 has 15 residues. V dropped 2 bases and J dropped 9; count of bases not matched to a gene: 13. The chain's CDR3 is CAWSRGLGPETTQYF. CDR3 coding DNA: TGTGCCTGGAGTAGGGGACTAGGCCCGGAGACCACGCAGTATTTT.